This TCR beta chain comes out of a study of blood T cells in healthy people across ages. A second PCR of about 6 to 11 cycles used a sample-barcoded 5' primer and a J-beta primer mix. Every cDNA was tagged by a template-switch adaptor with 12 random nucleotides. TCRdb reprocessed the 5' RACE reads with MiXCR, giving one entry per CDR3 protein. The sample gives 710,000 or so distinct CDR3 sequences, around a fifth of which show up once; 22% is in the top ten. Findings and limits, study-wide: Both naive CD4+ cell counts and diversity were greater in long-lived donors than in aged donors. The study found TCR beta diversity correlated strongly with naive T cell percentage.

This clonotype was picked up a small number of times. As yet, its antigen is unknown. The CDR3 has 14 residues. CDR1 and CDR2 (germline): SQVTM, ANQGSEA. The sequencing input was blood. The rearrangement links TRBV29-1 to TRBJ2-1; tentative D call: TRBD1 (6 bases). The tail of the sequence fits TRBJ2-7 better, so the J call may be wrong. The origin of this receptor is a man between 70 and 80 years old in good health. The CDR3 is CSALGAAFREEQYF. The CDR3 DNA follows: TGCAGCGCCCTGGGGGCAGCCTTTCGGGAAGAGCAGTACTTC.